This T cell receptor (beta chain) is from a study of Ad26.COV2.S vaccination and SARS-CoV-2 variants. Turning to the study itself: The study gave Ad26.COV2.S intramuscularly, once or twice 56 days apart. Findings and limits, study-wide: Vaccinees showed greater spike-specific TCR breadth than placebo recipients.

Using immunoSEQ multiplex PCR, the repertoire was profiled, and TCRdb retains in-frame clones only, with some absent. The sample carries hundreds of thousands of clones, 80% to 90% recorded once. As concerns this clone: Its antigen is not identified.

The sample's treatment: approximately 18 received Ad26.COV2.S at low or high dose, single or two shots; 5 received placebo; per-sample allocation not given. Samples came from day 63 after the first vaccine or placebo injection. The individual, an adult aged 18-55 years, was a donor in Boston. The administered vaccine (an Ad26 vector) expressed Wuhan-strain SARS-CoV-2 spike. The length of the CDR3 is 15 residues. The V segment lost 2 bases and the J segment 0 bases; nucleotides outside the gene matches: 2. Germline lookup yields CDR1 SGHTA and CDR2 FQGTGA. The rearrangement joins TRBV7-3 to TRBJ2-7; 9 nucleotides align to TRBD2. The source is a person aged 18 to 59 who received the Ad26.COV2.S COVID-19 vaccine or a placebo. Sequenced material: peripheral blood, taken in a trial of Ad26.COV2.S vaccine versus placebo. CDR3 in DNA: TGTGCCAGCAGCTTAGGGCGGGAGGGCTCCTACGAGCAGTACTTC. It is translated as CASSLGREGSYEQYF.